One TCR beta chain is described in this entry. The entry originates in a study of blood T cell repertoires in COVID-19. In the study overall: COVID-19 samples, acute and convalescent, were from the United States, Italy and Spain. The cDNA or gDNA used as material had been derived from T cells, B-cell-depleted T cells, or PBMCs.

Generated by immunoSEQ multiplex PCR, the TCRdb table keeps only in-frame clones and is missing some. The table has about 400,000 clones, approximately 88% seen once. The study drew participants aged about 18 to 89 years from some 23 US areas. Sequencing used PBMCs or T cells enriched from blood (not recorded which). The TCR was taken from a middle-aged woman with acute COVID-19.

The CDR3 is CAWNSLFNEKLFF. DNA for the CDR3: TGTGCCTGGAATAGTTTATTTAATGAAAAACTGTTTTTT. The chain combines TRBV30 with TRBJ1-4; D is ambiguous. This CDR3 contains 13 residues. Trimming took off 4 bases at V and 4 bases at J, with 10 bases between the two ends. Germline V lookup: CDR1 GTSNPN, CDR2 SVGIG (reference sequence).